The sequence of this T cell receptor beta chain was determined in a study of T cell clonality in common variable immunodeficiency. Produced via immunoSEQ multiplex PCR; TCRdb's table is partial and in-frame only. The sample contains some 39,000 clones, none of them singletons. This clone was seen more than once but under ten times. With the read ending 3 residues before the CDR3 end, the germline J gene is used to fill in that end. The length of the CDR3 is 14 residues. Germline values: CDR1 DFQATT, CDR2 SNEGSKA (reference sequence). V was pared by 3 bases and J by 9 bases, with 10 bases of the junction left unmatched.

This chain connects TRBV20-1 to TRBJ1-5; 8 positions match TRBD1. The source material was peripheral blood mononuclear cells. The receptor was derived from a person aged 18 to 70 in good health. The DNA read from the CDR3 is TGCAGTGCTAGTGAAGACAGGGGATTAAGGCCC. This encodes CSASEDRGLRP. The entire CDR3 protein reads CSASEDRGLRPQHF.